A selection of T cell receptor beta chains follows, all from one sample in a study of chemoradiotherapy in HPV16-positive cancers. Repertoires were generated with immunoSEQ multiplex PCR, while TCRdb's copy carries only in-frame clones and drops some. The sample lists under 10,000 clones, roughly 89% seen once, with approximately 3.4% in the top ten. The sample was blood, taken from a patient who underwent chemoradiotherapy. The origin of the receptors is a human donor with HPV-associated anogenital cancer. Both conserved end residues are part of each CDR3. Fields, in order: D gene, V gene, clone size, J gene, CDR3 protein, CDR3 DNA. D genes are given only for firm matches. Where a row states a size, it is once, few, many or the class of an expanded clone; other rows omit it.

D: .; V: TRBV2; size: .; J: TRBJ2-1; CDR3: CASSHKDEQFF; DNA: TGTGCCAGCAGCCACAAGGATGAGCAGTTCTTC
D: .; V: TRBV2; size: .; J: TRBJ2-2; CDR3: CASILRGGTGELFF; DNA: TGTGCCAGCATCCTAAGGGGGGGCACCGGGGAGCTGTTTTTT
D: TRBD2; V: TRBV12-5; size: .; J: TRBJ2-1; CDR3: CASGLVTSGRALEQFF; DNA: TGTGCTAGTGGTTTGGTAACTAGCGGGAGAGCACTTGAGCAGTTCTTC
D: .; V: TRBV5-1; size: once; J: TRBJ2-6; CDR3: CASSLYSGANVLTF; DNA: TGCGCCAGCAGCTTGTACTCTGGGGCCAACGTCCTGACTTTC
D: TRBD1; V: TRBV6-1; size: .; J: TRBJ1-4; CDR3: CASRRDRGREKLFF; DNA: TGTGCCAGCAGACGGGACAGGGGGCGAGAAAAACTGTTTTTT
D: TRBD1; V: TRBV27; size: .; J: TRBJ2-1; CDR3: CASSSWDRRYNEQFF; DNA: TGTGCCAGCAGTTCCTGGGACAGACGATACAATGAGCAGTTCTTC
D: .; V: TRBV5-1; size: .; J: TRBJ1-2; CDR3: CASSFDLDRNYGYTF; DNA: TGCGCCAGCAGCTTCGATCTCGACAGAAACTATGGCTACACCTTC
D: .; V: TRBV7-8; size: .; J: TRBJ1-1; CDR3: CASSLVVTEAFF; DNA: TGTGCCAGCAGCTTAGTCGTCACTGAAGCTTTCTTT
D: .; V: TRBV27; size: .; J: TRBJ1-5; CDR3: CASSLHYSNQPQHF; DNA: TGTGCCAGCAGTTTACATTATAGCAATCAGCCCCAGCATTTT
D: TRBD1; V: TRBV5-1; size: .; J: TRBJ2-1; CDR3: CASSVGQGIRSEQFF; DNA: TGCGCCAGCAGCGTGGGACAGGGGATACGGTCTGAGCAGTTCTTC
D: .; V: TRBV28; size: .; J: TRBJ2-7; CDR3: CASSFQLGYEQYF; DNA: TGTGCCAGCAGTTTCCAACTGGGTTACGAGCAGTACTTC
D: TRBD1; V: TRBV6-1; size: .; J: TRBJ2-2; CDR3: CASSEGDSPTGELFF; DNA: TGTGCCAGCAGTGAAGGGGACAGCCCGACTGGGGAGCTGTTTTTT
D: TRBD2; V: TRBV29-1; size: .; J: TRBJ2-7; CDR3: CSVGGGLAEAGEQYF; DNA: TGCAGCGTGGGGGGGGGACTAGCGGAAGCGGGCGAGCAGTACTTC
D: TRBD1; V: TRBV5-1; size: .; J: TRBJ1-5; CDR3: CASSLSGQGNQPQHF; DNA: TGCGCCAGCAGCTTGTCGGGACAGGGAAATCAGCCCCAGCATTTT
D: TRBD1; V: TRBV29-1; size: once; J: TRBJ1-2; CDR3: CSVKDRGLDGYTF; DNA: TGCAGCGTTAAAGACAGGGGGCTCGATGGCTACACCTTC
D: TRBD2; V: TRBV19; size: .; J: TRBJ2-1; CDR3: CASSTTSGGFYNEQFF; DNA: TGTGCCAGTAGTACGACTAGCGGGGGTTTCTACAATGAGCAGTTCTTC
D: .; V: TRBV5-8; size: .; J: TRBJ2-7; CDR3: CASSLGGRYEQYF; DNA: TGTGCCAGCAGCTTGGGGGGACGGTACGAGCAGTACTTC
D: .; V: TRBV7-9; size: .; J: TRBJ2-2; CDR3: CASSWGGDTGELFF; DNA: TGTGCCAGCAGCTGGGGAGGCGACACCGGGGAGCTGTTTTTT
D: .; V: TRBV11-3; size: .; J: TRBJ2-7; CDR3: CASSAGTSYEQYF; DNA: TGTGCCAGCAGCGCCGGGACCTCCTACGAGCAGTACTTC